This TCR beta chain was observed in a study of molecular identifiers for immune sequencing clone quantification. Trimming took off 3 bases at V and 4 bases at J, with 7 bases between the two ends. The V gene's germline CDR1 is MDHEN and CDR2 SYDVKM. The CDR3 is made up of 13 amino acids. The authors gated naive CD8 T cells as CD8+CD4-CCR7+CD45RA+ for sorting. Each CDR3 protein is one row after TCRdb ran MiXCR on the PCR reads. The sample holds tens of thousands of distinct CDR3 sequences, about 19% seen once. The source of this sequence is a human donor in good health. Some libraries in this study had Jurkat cell RNA spiked in. The sequenced material came from naive CD8+ T cells from blood, with Jurkat cell RNA spiked in. Documented subset: FACS-sorted CD8+CD4-CCR7+CD45RA+ naive T cells. The chain links TRBV28 to TRBJ1-5; D not certain. DNA for the CDR3: TGTGCCAGCAGTTTTGGTTTGAATCAGCCCCAGCATTTT. Translated: CASSFGLNQPQHF.